This T cell receptor (beta chain) originates from a study of response to subunit inactivated influenza vaccine. The CDR3 covers 15 residues. V dropped 3 bases and J dropped 2 bases, with 11 bases sitting between them. TCRdb used MiXCR to reprocess the RT-PCR reads, holding one entry per CDR3 protein. The sample has hundreds of thousands of distinct CDR3 sequences, approximately 12% seen once. Comment on this clonotype: What it binds is not known.

Overall study findings and caveats: Only a handful of new T cells, the authors suggested, are recruited with each seasonal influenza vaccination.

The sequences come from PBMCs from blood, collected on the day of vaccination. The sequence was obtained from a man aged 50 or older who received an inactivated influenza vaccine. The chain combines TRBV12-3 or TRBV12-4 with TRBJ1-3; D unclear. CDR3: CASSFATLTGNTIYF. The CDR3 nucleotides are TGTGCCAGCAGTTTCGCCACCTTGACTGGAAACACCATATATTTT.